This TCR beta chain was recovered during a study of cytomegalovirus exposure and HLA in healthy donors. Study findings and constraints: Indistinguishable V segments such as TRBV6-2 and TRBV6-3 were excluded.

As for this clone: Its antigen is not known.

In the PCR, 60 Vbeta and 13 Jbeta primers were used. Clones were sequenced by immunoSEQ multiplex PCR, and TCRdb holds only the in-frame ones, with some missing. The sample has approximately 150,000 clones; over 75% are singletons. Trimming cost V 8 bases and J 8 bases; bases outside gene matches: 11. This CDR3 region has 14 residues. From germline, CDR1 is MGHDK and CDR2 SYGVNS. This sequence originates from a woman aged 25-40 years in good health and CMV-seronegative. The chain couples TRBV25-1 to TRBJ1-2, with TRBD1 matching over 10 bases. Sequencing used PBMCs. CDR3 coding DNA: TGTGCCAGCTCTTTCACGGGACAGGGGAAAGGCTACACCTTC. As protein: CASSFTGQGKGYTF.